This TCR beta chain was captured in a study of blood T cell repertoires in COVID-19. Across the whole study: In each case, the material was cDNA or gDNA derived from T cells, B-cell-depleted T cells, or PBMCs.

Patients of the Seattle cohort, enrolled during active infection, were followed longitudinally. Method: immunoSEQ multiplex PCR; TCRdb's copy keeps in-frame clones and lacks some. The sample includes around 280,000 clones, around nine tenths of them seen just once. The clonotype was recovered from a woman between 25 and 40 years old with COVID-19, enrolled during active disease. The specimen was peripheral blood.

CDR3 loop: CASSTYRGQGEAFF. In DNA, the CDR3 is TGTGCCAGCAGCACTTACAGGGGGCAAGGTGAAGCTTTCTTT. The rearrangement links TRBV5-5 to TRBJ1-1; 9 bases align to TRBD1. The CDR3 runs 14 residues. Germline V gene sequence: CDR1 SGHKS, CDR2 YYEKEE (reference sequence). V dropped 4 bases and J dropped 7; count of bases not matched to a gene: 8.